This T cell receptor beta chain derives from a study of regulatory T cells in long-lasting Graves disease. Across the whole study: Persistence in Graves' disease required over 5 years of antithyroid drugs plus positive TSH receptor antibodies.

Construction of TCR beta libraries relied on iRepertoire HTBI primers and on Arm-PCR targeting CDR3 regions. Each CDR3 protein gets one entry after TCRdb re-called the multiplex PCR reads with MiXCR. This repertoire shows 310,000 or so distinct CDR3 sequences, about 19% found once; its top ten account for 29%. As to time point: persistent/refractory GD, antithyroid drugs over 5 years with positive TRAb. The TCR library was prepared using RNA isolated from PBMCs. The sample holds many counts of this clonotype. Trimming pared 3 bases from V and 5 bases from J, leaving 19 bases between. The CDR3 covers 16 residues.

Here the sequenced sample was peripheral blood mononuclear cells (PBMCs), taken when the disease was refractory, from a patient treated with antithyroid drugs. The clonotype originates from a female donor with Graves disease. This chain uses TRBV12-3 or TRBV12-4 with TRBJ1-2; D is possibly TRBD1 (5 bases). The chain's CDR3 is CASSLETAGPIYGYTF. The DNA of the CDR3 is TGTGCCAGCAGTTTGGAGACCGCGGGGCCCATTTATGGCTACACCTTC.